These T cell receptor beta chains were read from a single sample in a study of identical twins. TCRdb re-derived calls from the 5' RACE reads in MiXCR, one entry per CDR3 protein. The data hold about 210,000 distinct CDR3 sequences, with roughly 10% observed a single time. Sequenced material: memory (CD45RO+) T cells sorted from blood. Source of these receptors: a young woman in good health. Both conserved end residues are trimmed from each CDR3.

v_call: TRBV11-2
cdr3_aa: ASSPRPEDGYT

v_call: TRBV27
cdr3_aa: ASSLTQGNQPQH

v_call: TRBV7-2
cdr3_aa: ASSLMYNEQF

v_call: TRBV12-5
cdr3_aa: ASEYWGQGNYGYT

v_call: TRBV3-1
cdr3_aa: ASSQPGHPYEQY

v_call: TRBV7-2
cdr3_aa: ASSFPAGGFTDTQY

v_call: TRBV20-1
cdr3_aa: SAPRQGSDEQY

v_call: TRBV24-1
cdr3_aa: ATSDSSNAQH

v_call: TRBV9
cdr3_aa: ASSEQGYNSPLH

v_call: TRBV10-3
cdr3_aa: AISDAKGGSETQY

v_call: TRBV18
cdr3_aa: ASSPSGNSGANVLT

v_call: TRBV19
cdr3_aa: ASSKQGAGNTEAF

v_call: TRBV19
cdr3_aa: ASSKRGDTQY

v_call: TRBV12-3/TRBV12-4
cdr3_aa: ASWRAGLHGYT

v_call: TRBV29-1
cdr3_aa: SVGRGLYEQY

v_call: TRBV12-3/TRBV12-4
cdr3_aa: ASSLKGDRAYEQY

v_call: TRBV19
cdr3_aa: ASSIVPVQPQH

v_call: TRBV5-1
cdr3_aa: ASSQNPPEDGYGYT

v_call: TRBV7-8
cdr3_aa: ASSGQGVREKLF

v_call: TRBV20-1
cdr3_aa: SALVNSNQPQH

v_call: TRBV6-1
cdr3_aa: ASTHQGGNYGFT

v_call: TRBV7-8
cdr3_aa: ASSFGGIGEQY

v_call: TRBV12-3/TRBV12-4
cdr3_aa: ASTPRLQGGYT

v_call: TRBV7-8
cdr3_aa: ASSLTGGGDYGYT

v_call: TRBV12-3/TRBV12-4
cdr3_aa: ASSLDPIRETQY

v_call: TRBV7-8
cdr3_aa: ASSSQTGANTGELF

v_call: TRBV28
cdr3_aa: ASTTPGLAGGSRGNEQF

v_call: TRBV10-2
cdr3_aa: ASSEGGAPYNEQF

v_call: TRBV29-1
cdr3_aa: SAGMVGPSYEQY

v_call: TRBV20-1
cdr3_aa: SARDATSTDTQY

v_call: TRBV18
cdr3_aa: ASSPYSFGGEETQY

v_call: TRBV6-2/TRBV6-3
cdr3_aa: ASSYPKSRLAGDDEQF

v_call: TRBV7-3
cdr3_aa: ASSLSVLETQY

v_call: TRBV10-3
cdr3_aa: AISESDRGYNQPQH

v_call: TRBV5-1
cdr3_aa: ASSDGRGDTQY

v_call: TRBV10-3
cdr3_aa: ATLGLAGPNTGELF

v_call: TRBV20-1
cdr3_aa: SAIGLAGAYEQY

v_call: TRBV5-1
cdr3_aa: ASSSAQNTEAF

v_call: TRBV12-3/TRBV12-4
cdr3_aa: ASSYLGRAF

v_call: TRBV16
cdr3_aa: ASSQLDRVSEAF

v_call: TRBV7-2
cdr3_aa: ASSLARGANQPQH

v_call: TRBV3-1
cdr3_aa: ASKAKGATGELF